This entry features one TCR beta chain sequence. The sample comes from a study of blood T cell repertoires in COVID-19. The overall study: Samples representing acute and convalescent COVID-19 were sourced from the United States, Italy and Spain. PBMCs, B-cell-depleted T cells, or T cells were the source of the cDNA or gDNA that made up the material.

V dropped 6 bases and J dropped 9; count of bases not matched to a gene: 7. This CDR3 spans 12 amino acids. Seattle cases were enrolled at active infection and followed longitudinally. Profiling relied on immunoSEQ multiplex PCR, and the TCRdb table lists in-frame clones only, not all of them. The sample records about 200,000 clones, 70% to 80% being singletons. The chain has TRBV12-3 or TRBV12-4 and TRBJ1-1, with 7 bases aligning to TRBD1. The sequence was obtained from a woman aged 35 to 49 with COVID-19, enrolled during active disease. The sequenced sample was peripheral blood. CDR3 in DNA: TGTGCCAGCAGCGAATCGGGACAGAAAGCTTTCTTT. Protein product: CASSESGQKAFF.